What follows describes a single TCR beta chain. The data were produced by immunoSEQ multiplex PCR, yet TCRdb's version contains in-frame clones alone and is incomplete. The sample has about 140,000 clones, roughly 85% seen once. This CDR3 contains 16 residues. The germline V gene has CDR1 SGHNT and CDR2 YYREEE (reference sequence). The V gene end was trimmed by 2 bases and the J gene end by 5 bases; junction bases not matched to a gene: 7. The data belong to a study of blood T cell repertoires in COVID-19. The specimen was PBMCs or T cells enriched from blood (not recorded which). This chain links TRBV5-4 with TRBJ2-1; 10 bases align to TRBD2. The TCR originated in a man in his forties or fifties who had recovered from COVID-19. CDR3 bases: TGTGCCAGCAGCTTTAGGACTAGCGGAGGGGACAATGAGCAGTTCTTC. This sequence encodes CASSFRTSGGDNEQFF.